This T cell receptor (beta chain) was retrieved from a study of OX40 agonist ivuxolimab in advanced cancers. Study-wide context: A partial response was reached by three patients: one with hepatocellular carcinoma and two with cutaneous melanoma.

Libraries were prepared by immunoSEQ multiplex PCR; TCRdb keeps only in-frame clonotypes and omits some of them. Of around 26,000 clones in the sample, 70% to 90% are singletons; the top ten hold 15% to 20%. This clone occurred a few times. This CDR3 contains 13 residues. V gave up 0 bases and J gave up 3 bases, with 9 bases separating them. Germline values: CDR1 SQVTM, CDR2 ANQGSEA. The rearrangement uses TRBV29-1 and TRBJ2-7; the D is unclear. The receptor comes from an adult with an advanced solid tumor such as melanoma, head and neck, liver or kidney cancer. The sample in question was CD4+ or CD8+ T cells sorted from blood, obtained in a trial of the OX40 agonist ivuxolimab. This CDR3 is CSVEDGRGYEQYF. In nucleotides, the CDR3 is TGCAGCGTTGAAGACGGCAGAGGCTACGAGCAGTACTTC.